Here is one T cell receptor beta chain with its context. This clonotype was detected a few times. Its antigen remains undetermined. Per-base qualities were not stored, and no clone one base away is much larger. V and J are trimmed by 7 bases and 6 bases, and the gene matches miss 18 bases of the junction. There are 17 amino acids in the CDR3, from cysteine to phenylalanine inclusive. CDR3 DNA is the only sequence kept; it has 51 bases, read in frame from the first base. The data were taken from a study of blood T cells in healthy people across ages (dated by TCRdb to about 2015). Regarding the complete study: In model experiments, roughly one uniquely barcoded TCR beta cDNA molecule per two T cells was captured by template switching. Using deep sequencing normalized with unique cDNA molecular identifiers, the study measured how TCR beta repertoire diversity changes with age. Four age groups were formed from the donors: young (average 16 years), middle-aged (approximately 39), aged (around 62) and long-lived (about 80). To avoid experimental bias, donors of different ages were spread randomly across the sequencing lanes. Using the same blood draw, the study looked at two additional independent replicas of 1 million unique cDNA reads for two donors, one aged 18 to 30 and the other aged 80 or older.

Preparation of the library involved 5' RACE. Sequencing instrument: Illumina HiSeq 2500. A second roughly 6 to 12 cycle PCR used a sample-barcoded 5' primer and a J-beta primer mix. A template-switch 5' adaptor carrying 12 random nucleotides introduced a unique molecular identifier onto each TCR beta cDNA molecule. Each sample yielded at least 2.5 million CDR3-containing paired-end reads. All of the RNA was converted into first-strand cDNA using the Mint cDNA synthesis kit, with a TRBC-specific oligonucleotide serving as the primer. Following uracil-DNA glycosylase treatment, a first 18-cycle PCR with universal primers M1SS and BC2_uni_R was performed on all cDNA. In the paper's pipeline: Normalization of each sample was performed by random selection of 1 million high-quality reads, each carrying a distinct molecular identifier. Instead of being binned into consensus sequences, reads that shared molecular identifiers were thrown out. MiTCR, set to a Q25 quality threshold and the strictest error-elimination algorithm, was used for CDR3 identification, clonotype clustering and error correction. A nonparametric unseen species model with Euler transformation was used to estimate lower-bound total TCR beta diversity. The public reads were quality trimmed at Q25 with fastp and then assembled into clones with MiXCR by TCRdb, keeping productive beta chains. CDR3 protein duplicates are merged, each entry listing the most common genes and DNA. These V and J calls rely on TCRdb rather than the paper's analysis. This sample comprises hundreds of thousands of distinct CDR3 sequences, approximately 21% of them detected only once. The ten largest clones take up 3.6% of the sample.

The investigation overall reported the following: The percentage of naive T cells measured by flow cytometry correlated strongly with observed TCR beta diversity. Observed TCR beta diversity per million T cells fell roughly linearly with age, and a significant reduction was already apparent by age about 36. Because the CMV infection status of the donors was unknown, age-related changes in expanded clonotypes may potentially have been confounded. Since profiling was done on bulk unsorted PBMCs, naive and antigen-experienced compartments could not be conclusively compared. Estimates of total diversity from one million sequenced T cells were regarded as lower bounds and underestimates. Compared with the aged group, more naive CD4+ T cells, fewer expanded clones and increased TCR diversity were shown by the long-lived group, suggesting age selection.

Systemically healthy Caucasian individuals from Russia, some 40 in total and aged roughly 6 to 90 years, were included as donors. Roughly 9.5 milliliters of peripheral blood were drawn from each donor into EDTA-treated Vacutainer tubes. Ficoll-Paque density-gradient centrifugation was used to isolate PBMCs, with at least 6 million obtained per sample. Total RNA was extracted from PBMCs with Trizol reagent, with at least 6 micrograms obtained per sample. The percentages of naive CD45RAhigh/CD27high T cells were determined by flow cytometry on a PBMC aliquot from every donor. This clonotype was sampled from an older man in good health. What was sequenced was blood. Rearrangement joined TRBV12-3 or TRBV12-4 to TRBJ2-3, with TRBD1 matching 8 junction bases. The encoded CDR3 is CASTPRGLAGQGDTQYF. The DNA is as follows: TGTGCCAGCACTCCTCGGGGTTTGGCAGGACAGGGTGATACGCAGTATTTT.